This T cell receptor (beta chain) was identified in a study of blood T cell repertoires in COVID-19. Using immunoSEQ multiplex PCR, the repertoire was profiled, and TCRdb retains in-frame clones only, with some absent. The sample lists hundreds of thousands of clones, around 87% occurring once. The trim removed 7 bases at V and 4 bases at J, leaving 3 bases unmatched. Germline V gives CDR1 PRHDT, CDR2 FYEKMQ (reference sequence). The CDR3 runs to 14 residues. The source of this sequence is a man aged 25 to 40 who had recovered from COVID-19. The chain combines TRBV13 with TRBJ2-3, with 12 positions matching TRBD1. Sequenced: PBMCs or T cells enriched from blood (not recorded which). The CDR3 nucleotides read TGTGCCAGCACGGGACAGGGGGCCGCAGATACGCAGTATTTT. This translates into CASTGQGAADTQYF.